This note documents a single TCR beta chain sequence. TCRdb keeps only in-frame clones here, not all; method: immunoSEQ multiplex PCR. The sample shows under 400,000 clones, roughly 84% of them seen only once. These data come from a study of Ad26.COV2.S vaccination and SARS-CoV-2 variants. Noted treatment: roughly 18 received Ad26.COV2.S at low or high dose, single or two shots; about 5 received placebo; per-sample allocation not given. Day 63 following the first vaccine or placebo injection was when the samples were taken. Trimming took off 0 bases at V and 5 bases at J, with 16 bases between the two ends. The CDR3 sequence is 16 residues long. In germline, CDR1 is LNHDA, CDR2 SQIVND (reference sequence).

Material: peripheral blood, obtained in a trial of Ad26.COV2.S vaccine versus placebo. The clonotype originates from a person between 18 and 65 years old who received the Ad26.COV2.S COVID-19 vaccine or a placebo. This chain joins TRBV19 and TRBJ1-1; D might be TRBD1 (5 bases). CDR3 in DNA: TGTGCCAGTAGTATAGATGTGGGGGGTTGGGGAACTGAAGCTTTCTTT. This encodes CASSIDVGGWGTEAFF.